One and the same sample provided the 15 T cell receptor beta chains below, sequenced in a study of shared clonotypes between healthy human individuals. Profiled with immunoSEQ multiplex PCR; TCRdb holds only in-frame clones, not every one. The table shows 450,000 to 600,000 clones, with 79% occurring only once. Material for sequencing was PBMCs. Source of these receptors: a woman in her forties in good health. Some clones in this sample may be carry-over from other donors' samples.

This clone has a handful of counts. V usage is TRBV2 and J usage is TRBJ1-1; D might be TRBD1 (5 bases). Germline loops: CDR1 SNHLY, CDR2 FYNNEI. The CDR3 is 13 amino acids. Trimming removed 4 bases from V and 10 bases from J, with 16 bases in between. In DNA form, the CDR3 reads TGTGCCAGCAGTGGGGGCCAGGCGGGTGGAGCTTTCTTT. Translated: CASSGGQAGGAFF. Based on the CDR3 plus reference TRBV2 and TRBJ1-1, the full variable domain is EPEVTQTPSHQVTQMGQEVILRCVPISNHLYFYWYRQILGQKVEFLVSFYNNEISEKSEIFDDQFSVERPDGSNFTLKIRSTKLEDSAMYFCASSGGQAGGAFFGQGTRLTVV.

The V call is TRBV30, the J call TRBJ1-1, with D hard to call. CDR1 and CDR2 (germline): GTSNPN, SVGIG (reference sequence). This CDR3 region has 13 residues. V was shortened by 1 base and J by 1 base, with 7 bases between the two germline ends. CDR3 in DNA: TGTGCCTGGAGTGCCCTACAGAACACTGAAGCTTTCTTT. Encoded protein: CAWSALQNTEAFF.

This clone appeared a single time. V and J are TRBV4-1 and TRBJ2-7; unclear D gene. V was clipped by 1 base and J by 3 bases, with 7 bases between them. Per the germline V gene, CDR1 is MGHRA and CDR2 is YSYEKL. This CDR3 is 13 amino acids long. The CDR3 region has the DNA TGCGCCAGCAGCCAAGGGACGCTCTACGAGCAGTACTTC. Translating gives CASSQGTLYEQYF.

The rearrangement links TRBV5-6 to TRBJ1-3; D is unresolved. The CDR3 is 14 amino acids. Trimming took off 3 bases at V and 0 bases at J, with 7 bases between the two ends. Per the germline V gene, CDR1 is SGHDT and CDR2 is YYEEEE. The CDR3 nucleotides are TGTGCCAGCAGCTGGGAACGCTCTGGAAACACCATATATTTT. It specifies CASSWERSGNTIYF.

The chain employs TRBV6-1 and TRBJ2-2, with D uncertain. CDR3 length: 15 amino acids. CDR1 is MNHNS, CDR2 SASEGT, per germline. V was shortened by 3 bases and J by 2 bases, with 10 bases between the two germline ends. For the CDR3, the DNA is TGTGCCAGCAGTGACGAAGTGGAAAACACCGGGGAGCTGTTTTTT. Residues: CASSDEVENTGELFF.

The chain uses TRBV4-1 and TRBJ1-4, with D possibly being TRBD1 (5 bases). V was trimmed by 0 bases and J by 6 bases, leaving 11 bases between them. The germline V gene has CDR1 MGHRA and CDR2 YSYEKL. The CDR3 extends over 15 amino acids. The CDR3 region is CASSQESPGYEKLFF. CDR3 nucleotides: TGCGCCAGCAGCCAAGAAAGTCCAGGGTATGAAAAACTGTTTTTT.

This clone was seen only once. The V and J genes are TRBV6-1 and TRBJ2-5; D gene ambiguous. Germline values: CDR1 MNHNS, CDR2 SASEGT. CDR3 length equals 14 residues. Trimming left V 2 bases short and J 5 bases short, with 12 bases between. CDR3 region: CASSEPDGRETQYF. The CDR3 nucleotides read TGTGCCAGCAGTGAACCGGACGGTCGGGAGACCCAGTACTTC.

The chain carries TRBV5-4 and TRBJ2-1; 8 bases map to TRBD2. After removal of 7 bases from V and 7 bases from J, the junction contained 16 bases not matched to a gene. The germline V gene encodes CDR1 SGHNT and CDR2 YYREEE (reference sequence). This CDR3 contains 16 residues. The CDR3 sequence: CASGSDPGGVWNEQFF. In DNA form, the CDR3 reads TGTGCCAGCGGATCGGATCCGGGAGGGGTTTGGAATGAGCAGTTCTTC.

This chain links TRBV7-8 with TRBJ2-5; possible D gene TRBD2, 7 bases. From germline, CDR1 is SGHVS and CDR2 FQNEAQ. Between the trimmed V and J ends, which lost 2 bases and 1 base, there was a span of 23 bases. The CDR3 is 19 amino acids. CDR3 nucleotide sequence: TGTGCCAGCAGCTTACCTTGGCGGGGGCCAGAGGTTCCCCAAGAGACCCAGTACTTC. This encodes CASSLPWRGPEVPQETQYF.

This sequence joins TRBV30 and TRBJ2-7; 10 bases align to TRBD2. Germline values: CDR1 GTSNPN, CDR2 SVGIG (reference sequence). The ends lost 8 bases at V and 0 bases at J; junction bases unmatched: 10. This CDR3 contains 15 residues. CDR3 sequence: CATLQTSGNSYEQYF. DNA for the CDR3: TGTGCCACACTCCAAACTAGCGGGAACTCCTACGAGCAGTACTTC.

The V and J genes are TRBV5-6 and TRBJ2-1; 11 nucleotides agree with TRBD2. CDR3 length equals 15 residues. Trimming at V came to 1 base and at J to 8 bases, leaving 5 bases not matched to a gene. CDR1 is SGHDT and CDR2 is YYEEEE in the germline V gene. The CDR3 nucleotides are TGTGCCAGCAGCTTGCTAGCGGGAGGTCGGGATGAGCAGTTCTTC. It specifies CASSLLAGGRDEQFF.

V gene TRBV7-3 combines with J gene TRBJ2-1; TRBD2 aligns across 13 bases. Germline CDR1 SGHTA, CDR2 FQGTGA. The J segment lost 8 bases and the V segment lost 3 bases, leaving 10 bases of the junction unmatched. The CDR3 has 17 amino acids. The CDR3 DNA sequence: TGTGCCAGCAGCTTCAATCTACTAGCGGGAGGGCCAGATGAGCAGTTCTTC. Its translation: CASSFNLLAGGPDEQFF.

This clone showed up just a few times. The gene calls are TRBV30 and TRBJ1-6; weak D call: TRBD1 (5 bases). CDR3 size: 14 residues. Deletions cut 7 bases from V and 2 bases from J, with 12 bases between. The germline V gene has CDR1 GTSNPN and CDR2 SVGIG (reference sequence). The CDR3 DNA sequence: TGTGCCTTCCGCGGGGGGACCTATAATTCACCCCTCCACTTT. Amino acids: CAFRGGTYNSPLHF.

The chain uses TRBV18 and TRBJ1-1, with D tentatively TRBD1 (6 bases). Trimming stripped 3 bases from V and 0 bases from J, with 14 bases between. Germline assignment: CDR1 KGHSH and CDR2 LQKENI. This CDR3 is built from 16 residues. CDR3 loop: CASSPQTGRLNTEAFF. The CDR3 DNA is TGTGCCAGCTCACCCCAGACAGGCCGCTTGAACACTGAAGCTTTCTTT.

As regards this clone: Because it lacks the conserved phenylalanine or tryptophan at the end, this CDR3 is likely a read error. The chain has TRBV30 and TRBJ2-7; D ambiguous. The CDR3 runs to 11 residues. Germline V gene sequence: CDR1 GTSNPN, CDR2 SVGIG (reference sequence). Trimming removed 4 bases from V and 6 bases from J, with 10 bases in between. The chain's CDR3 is CAWTRGGEQYL. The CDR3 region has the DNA TGTGCCTGGACTAGAGGTGGCGAGCAGTACTTA.